The 30 T cell receptor beta chains below come from one sample, sequenced in a study of T-cell reconstitution after alpha-beta-depleted transplantation in children (TCRdb year 2016). The library was produced with PCR. Sequencing used an Illumina HiSeq 2500. To normalize quantification of the TCRbeta repertoire, the TCR libraries were built with molecular barcoding that relied on unique molecular identifiers. TCRdb reprocessing: public reads trimmed at Q25 with fastp, clones called with MiXCR, in-frame beta chains kept. Rows merge per CDR3 protein into single entries with the most common DNA and genes. Recorded for this sample are under 850,000 distinct CDR3 sequences; around 14% of them occurred a single time. The ten top clones hold about 0.79% of the sample. The treatment or condition label of this sample denotes: allogeneic hematopoietic cell transplantation with graft depleted of TCRalphabeta T cells and CD19 B cells.

The source was PBMCs, collected before TCRalphabeta/CD19-depleted stem cell transplant. The receptor set was obtained from a girl aged 2-10 years with congenital amegakaryocytic thrombocytopenia, due to receive a stem cell transplant.

This chain links TRBV5-1 with TRBJ2-3; no definite D call. CDR1 and CDR2 (germline): SGHRS, YFSETQ. This CDR3 region has 16 residues. Trimming stripped 2 bases from V and 2 bases from J, with 15 bases between. In DNA, the CDR3 is TGCGCCAGCAGCTTCCAGACCTCGTCTCACACAGATACGCAGTATTTT. Its translation: CASSFQTSSHTDTQYF.

This clonotype was found many times. The chain links TRBV20-1 to TRBJ2-7, with D maybe TRBD2 (6 bases). V gave up 1 base and J gave up 4 bases, with 14 bases separating them. From germline, CDR1 is DFQATT and CDR2 SNEGSKA (reference sequence). CDR3 length: 14 residues. As DNA, the CDR3 is TGCAGTGCTAGAGGCCCGCTAGCGATTTACGAGCAGTACTTC. Protein product: CSARGPLAIYEQYF.

V is TRBV27 and J is TRBJ2-1, with D perhaps matching TRBD2 (5 bases). V lost 8 bases and J lost 4, with 15 bases in between. The CDR3 has 14 residues. CDR1 is MNHEY, CDR2 SMNVEV, per germline (reference sequence). The CDR3 nucleotides are TGTGCCAGCGTAGCAGCGGAGCTGTACAATGAGCAGTTCTTC. It is translated as CASVAAELYNEQFF.

This clonotype has at least ten counts. V is TRBV20-1 and J is TRBJ1-5; 7 bases map to TRBD1. V lost 4 bases and J lost 3; bases outside the gene matches: 9. This CDR3 contains 15 residues. Germline CDR1 is DFQATT and CDR2 is SNEGSKA (reference sequence). The CDR3 loop reads CSANRPGQNNQPQHF. The CDR3 coding sequence is TGCAGTGCTAATAGACCGGGACAGAACAATCAGCCCCAGCATTTT.

This clonotype was recorded at least ten times. This chain links TRBV3-1 with TRBJ2-6; D gene unclear. From germline, CDR1 is LGHDT and CDR2 YNNKEL (reference sequence). V was clipped by 0 bases and J by 0 bases, with 3 bases between them. This CDR3 has 15 amino acids. The CDR3 protein is CASSQDGSGANVLTF. CDR3 coding DNA: TGTGCCAGCAGCCAAGATGGCTCTGGGGCCAACGTCCTGACTTTC.

This clonotype was observed at least ten times. V gene TRBV18 combines with J gene TRBJ2-7; 8 nucleotides match TRBD1. This CDR3 region has 16 residues. V shed 0 bases and J 3 bases; nucleotides not matched to a gene: 7. Per germline, CDR1 KGHSH and CDR2 LQKENI. The CDR3 spells CASSPPTGQGGYEQYF. Here the CDR3 DNA reads TGTGCCAGCTCACCACCGACTGGACAGGGAGGCTACGAGCAGTACTTC.

The table lists this clonotype with many counts. V and J are TRBV20-1 and TRBJ2-7; TRBD2 is a possible D gene (5 bases). V lost 6 bases and J 4 bases, leaving 16 bases between the germline ends. CDR3 size: 13 residues. CDR1 is DFQATT, CDR2 SNEGSKA, per germline (reference sequence). The DNA for the CDR3 is TGCAGTGCCCCTAGGGAGAACGAATACGAGCAGTACTTC. Protein sequence: CSAPRENEYEQYF.

This clonotype appeared a few times. The rearrangement joins TRBV27 to TRBJ2-2; no firm D call. Germline CDR1 MNHEY, CDR2 SMNVEV (reference sequence). The CDR3 runs to 13 residues. V dropped 3 bases and J dropped 6 bases, with 8 bases sitting between them. CDR3 bases: TGTGCCAGCAGTTTCCCGGCGGCCGGGGAGCTGTTTTTT. Protein: CASSFPAAGELFF.

This clonotype showed up many times. This chain uses TRBV12-3 or TRBV12-4 with TRBJ1-1; 7 bases agree with TRBD1. The junction had 6 bases not matched to a gene; V was cut back by 0 bases and J by 2 bases. The CDR3 contains 16 residues. CDR3 sequence: CASSLAGQRRNTEAFF. CDR3 DNA sequence: TGTGCCAGCAGTTTAGCGGGACAGAGGAGAAACACTGAAGCTTTCTTT.

This clonotype was counted a few times. The gene calls are TRBV10-3 and TRBJ1-2, with TRBD1 matching over 8 bases. J lost 2 bases, V lost 4 bases, and 0 bases had no gene match. Germline V gene sequence: CDR1 ENHRY, CDR2 SYGVKD. CDR3 length equals 13 residues. The DNA for the CDR3 is TGTGCCATCAGTGGGGACAGGAACTATGGCTACACCTTC. This gives the protein CAISGDRNYGYTF.

As concerns this clonotype: This may be a read error: a much more frequent sequence differs by one nucleotide. The genes are TRBV12-3 or TRBV12-4 and TRBJ2-2; D remains unclear. The CDR3 runs 14 residues. The CDR3 spells CVSSLPANTGELFF. The CDR3 nucleotides read TGTGTCAGCAGTTTACCTGCGAACACCGGGGAGCTGTTTTTT.

The chain couples TRBV2 to TRBJ1-5; D call uncertain. The ends were cut back, 4 bases at V and 4 bases at J, with 11 bases in the middle. This CDR3 region has 14 residues. CDR1 SNHLY and CDR2 FYNNEI come from the germline V gene. The CDR3 coding sequence is TGTGCCAGCAGTGTAGAGACCGAAAATCAGCCCCAGCATTTT. Encoded protein: CASSVETENQPQHF.

This clonotype was found many times. V gene TRBV20-1 combines with J gene TRBJ2-7; D not resolved. Per the germline V gene, CDR1 is DFQATT and CDR2 is SNEGSKA (reference sequence). The CDR3 is made up of 12 amino acids. Trimming stripped 4 bases from V and 0 bases from J, with 7 bases between. The CDR3: CSAKYASYEQYF. Written as DNA, the CDR3 is TGCAGTGCTAAGTATGCCTCCTACGAGCAGTACTTC.

Many counts were recorded for this clonotype. V is TRBV5-1 and J is TRBJ1-2; the D gene is possibly TRBD1 (5 bases). This CDR3 is 13 amino acids long. CDR1 is SGHRS, CDR2 YFSETQ, per germline. V lost 2 bases and J 8 bases, leaving 13 bases between the germline ends. CDR3 DNA sequence: TGCGCCAGCAGCTTAGTGTCAGGGCAAGGCTACACCTTC. Its translation is CASSLVSGQGYTF.

On this clonotype itself: This may be a read error, as it is one base from a much larger clone. The rearrangement joins TRBV20-1 to TRBJ2-7; 7 bases line up with TRBD1. This CDR3 has 14 amino acids. After removal of 1 base from V and 5 bases from J, the junction contained 8 bases not matched to a gene. Germline lookup yields CDR1 DFQATT and CDR2 SNEGSKA (reference sequence). This chain's CDR3 is CSARALRQGDEQYF. CDR3 nucleotides: TGCAGTGCTAGAGCTTTGAGACAGGGTGACGAGCAGTACTTC.

The chain uses TRBV4-1 and TRBJ1-5, with D uncertain. Trimming took off 4 bases at V and 0 bases at J, with 13 bases between the two ends. From germline, CDR1 is MGHRA and CDR2 YSYEKL. This CDR3 is 16 amino acids long. The CDR3 coding sequence is TGCGCCAGCAGCCTTGGACGGAGCCATAGCAATCAGCCCCAGCATTTT. This codes for CASSLGRSHSNQPQHF.

This clonotype was seen a few times. The J gene is TRBJ2-5, the V gene TRBV12-3 or TRBV12-4, with 9 bases lining up with TRBD1. V was clipped by 4 bases and J by 5 bases; unmatched bases: 5. This CDR3 is built from 14 residues. The CDR3 loop is CASSSGQGWETQYF. The CDR3 DNA follows: TGTGCCAGCAGTTCGGGACAGGGCTGGGAGACCCAGTACTTC.

This clonotype has at least ten counts. The chain has TRBV20-1 and TRBJ1-3; D gene uncertain. The V gene's germline CDR1 is DFQATT and CDR2 SNEGSKA (reference sequence). V lost 6 bases and J lost 8, with 14 bases in between. The CDR3 is 12 amino acids. CDR3: CSAHVALDTIYF. The DNA of the CDR3 is TGCAGTGCGCACGTTGCTTTGGACACCATATATTTT.

Many counts were recorded for this clonotype. The chain employs TRBV10-3 and TRBJ2-7, with D possibly being TRBD2 (6 bases). The germline V and J ends were trimmed by 0 bases and 0 bases, with 12 bases remaining between them. The CDR3 is made up of 16 amino acids. The V gene's germline CDR1 is ENHRY and CDR2 SYGVKD. CDR3 bases: TGTGCCATCAGTGAGTCGGGCGGGGCTAGCTCCTACGAGCAGTACTTC. This translates into CAISESGGASSYEQYF.

This clonotype was observed at least ten times. CDR3 protein: CASSRGGLAEFNGNEQFF. CDR3 nucleotide sequence: TGTGCCAGCAGCCGAGGGGGACTAGCGGAATTTAATGGCAATGAGCAGTTCTTC. The chain recombines TRBV6-5 with TRBJ2-1; 11 bases are shared with TRBD2. CDR1 MNHEY and CDR2 SVGAGI come from the germline V gene. The CDR3 is made up of 18 amino acids. The V segment lost 6 bases and the J segment 6 bases; nucleotides outside the gene matches: 16.

Many counts were recorded for this clonotype. The chain employs TRBV20-1 and TRBJ2-7, with D tentatively TRBD2 (5 bases). CDR1 and CDR2 from the germline V gene are DFQATT and SNEGSKA (reference sequence). The CDR3 contains 13 residues. The V gene lost 6 bases and the J gene lost 5 bases, with 17 bases spanning the gap. The CDR3 coding sequence is TGCAGTGCCTTAAAGTGGATGGGAGACGAGCAGTACTTC. Residues: CSALKWMGDEQYF.

V gene TRBV4-1 combines with J gene TRBJ2-1; D not resolved. The length of the CDR3 is 14 residues. The V and J ends lost 4 bases and 5 bases respectively, with 12 bases between them. Germline V CDR1 and CDR2: MGHRA, YSYEKL. In DNA, the CDR3 is TGCGCCAGCAGCCTGCCCCTAGGAAACAATGAGCAGTTCTTC. This encodes CASSLPLGNNEQFF.

V and J are TRBV27 and TRBJ2-1; a weak D match, TRBD2 (6 bases). Per germline, CDR1 MNHEY and CDR2 SMNVEV (reference sequence). CDR3 length: 15 residues. V was cut by 8 bases and J by 1 base, with 15 bases left in between. The CDR3 sequence is CASALAAISYNEQFF. The CDR3 coding sequence is TGTGCCAGCGCATTAGCGGCGATTTCCTACAATGAGCAGTTCTTC.

This clonotype was seen ten or more times. One junction end does not reproduce the germline sequence, and a read error may be involved. This chain connects TRBV5-1 to TRBJ1-1; 7 bases fit TRBD1. From germline, CDR1 is SGHRS and CDR2 YFSETQ. The CDR3 length is 14 residues. CDR3 amino acids: CASSPWTGNTEAFF. The CDR3 coding sequence is TGTGCCAGCAGCCCCTGGACAGGGAACACTGAAGCTTTCTTT.

This chain links TRBV9 with TRBJ2-1; D possibly uses TRBD1 or TRBD2 (5 bases each). Trimming left V 4 bases short and J 8 bases short, with 13 bases between. The CDR3 is 13 amino acids. Per the germline V gene, CDR1 is SGDLS and CDR2 is YYNGEE. The CDR3 reads CASSSGPVDEQFF. CDR3 DNA: TGTGCCAGCAGCTCGGGACCCGTCGATGAGCAGTTCTTC.

This clonotype came up a few times. The chain combines TRBV5-8 with TRBJ2-1; D is uncertain. Looked up from germline, CDR1 is SGHTS and CDR2 is YDEGEE. CDR3 length equals 15 residues. The ends were cut back, 6 bases at V and 8 bases at J, with 21 bases in the middle. This CDR3 reads CASTPGLVPWDEQFF. DNA of the CDR3: TGTGCCAGCACCCCGGGCCTGGTCCCTTGGGATGAGCAGTTCTTC.

The chain employs TRBV7-9 and TRBJ2-1; either TRBD1 or TRBD2 may fit D (5 bases each). CDR3 length: 16 residues. Per germline, CDR1 SEHNR and CDR2 FQNEAQ (reference sequence). V dropped 5 bases and J dropped 8 bases, with 22 bases sitting between them. For the CDR3, the DNA is TGTGCCAGCAGCCCGAACCGGGACGGCGCGTTCGATGAGCAGTTCTTC. Protein sequence: CASSPNRDGAFDEQFF.

This clonotype was seen a few times. The chain combines TRBV6-2 or TRBV6-3 with TRBJ2-1; 14 bases are a match to TRBD2. CDR3 length: 15 residues. The V and J ends lost 9 bases and 5 bases, in that order; junction bases with no gene match: 6. Germline CDR1 and CDR2: MNHEY and SVGEGT. DNA for the CDR3: TGTGCCAGTATTCCGGGACTAGCGGGGGACAATGAGCAGTTCTTC. Translation gives CASIPGLAGDNEQFF.

This clonotype was recorded at least ten times. V is TRBV5-1 and J is TRBJ2-1, with a tentative D call TRBD2 (5 bases). Trimming took 4 bases from V and 3 from J, leaving 20 bases between them. The CDR3 runs to 17 residues. Germline CDR1 SGHRS, CDR2 YFSETQ. The chain's CDR3 is CASSLTDSESDYNEQFF. DNA of the CDR3: TGCGCCAGCAGCCTAACTGATAGCGAGAGCGACTACAATGAGCAGTTCTTC.

This clonotype appeared a few times. Relative to the germline gene, one junction end is altered; a read error may explain this. This chain connects TRBV7-4 to TRBJ2-6; D might be TRBD1 or TRBD2, each matching 5 bases. The CDR3 has 16 residues. The germline gives CDR1 SGHVT, CDR2 SQSDAQ. This CDR3 is CASSLGIRSGANVLSF. The CDR3, as DNA: TGTGCCAGCAGCTTAGGAATCAGATCCGGGGCCAACGTCCTGTCTTTC.